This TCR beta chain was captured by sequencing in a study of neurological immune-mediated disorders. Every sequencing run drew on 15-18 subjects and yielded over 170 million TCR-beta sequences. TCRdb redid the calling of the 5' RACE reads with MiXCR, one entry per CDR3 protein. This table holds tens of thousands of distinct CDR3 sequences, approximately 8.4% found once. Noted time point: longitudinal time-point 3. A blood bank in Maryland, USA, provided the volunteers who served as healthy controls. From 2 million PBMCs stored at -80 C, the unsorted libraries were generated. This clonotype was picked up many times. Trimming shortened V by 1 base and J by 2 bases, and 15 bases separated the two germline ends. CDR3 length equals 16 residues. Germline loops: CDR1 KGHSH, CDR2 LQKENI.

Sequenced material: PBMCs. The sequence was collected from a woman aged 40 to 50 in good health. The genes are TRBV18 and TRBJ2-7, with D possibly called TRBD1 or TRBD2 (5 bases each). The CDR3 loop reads CASSPQSGGSTYEQYF. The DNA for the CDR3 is TGTGCCAGCTCACCACAGTCTGGGGGTTCGACCTACGAGCAGTACTTC. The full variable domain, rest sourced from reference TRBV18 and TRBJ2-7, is NAGVMQNPRHLVRRRGQEARLRCSPMKGHSHVYWYRQLPEEGLKFMVYLQKENIIDESGMPKERFSAEFPKEGPSILRIQQVVRGDSAAYFCASSPQSGGSTYEQYFGPGTRLTVT.